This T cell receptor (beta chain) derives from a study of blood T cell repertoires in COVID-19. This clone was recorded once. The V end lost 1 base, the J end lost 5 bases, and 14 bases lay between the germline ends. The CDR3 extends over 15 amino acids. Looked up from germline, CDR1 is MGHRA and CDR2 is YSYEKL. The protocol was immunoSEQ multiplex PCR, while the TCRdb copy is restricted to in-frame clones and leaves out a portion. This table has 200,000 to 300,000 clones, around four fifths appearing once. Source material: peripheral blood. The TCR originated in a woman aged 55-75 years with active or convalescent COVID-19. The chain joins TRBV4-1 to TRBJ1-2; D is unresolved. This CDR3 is CASSQAYRRSYGYTF. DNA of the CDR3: TGCGCCAGCAGCCAAGCATATAGGAGAAGTTATGGCTACACCTTC.